A single sample gave rise to the 16 T cell receptor beta chains below, sequenced in a study of cytomegalovirus exposure and HLA in healthy donors. TCRdb keeps only in-frame clones here, not all; method: immunoSEQ multiplex PCR. The profile shows 150,000 to 200,000 clones, 80% to 85% of them singletons. Sequenced input: PBMCs. The source of these receptors is a woman aged 25 to 39 in good health and CMV-seronegative.

This clone was counted once. This chain joins TRBV7-2 and TRBJ2-7, with TRBD1 as a possible D gene (6 bases). The CDR3 is 15 residues long. Trimming cost V 3 bases and J 5 bases, with 17 bases left between them. Germline assignment: CDR1 SGHTA and CDR2 FQGNSA. The CDR3 DNA reads as TGTGCCAGCAGCTTTCTGTCTGGGGGCCTCAACGAGCAGTACTTC. This encodes CASSFLSGGLNEQYF. The full variable domain, in which reference TRBV7-2 and TRBJ2-7 provide the parts outside the CDR3, is GAGVSQSPSNKVTEKGKDVELRCDPISGHTALYWYRQSLGQGLEFLIYFQGNSAPDKSGLPSDRFSAERTGGSVSTLTIQRTQQEDSAVYLCASSFLSGGLNEQYFGPGTRLTVT.

The DNA for the CDR3 is TGTGCCATCAGTGCGGGGGGCTACGCTGAAGCTTTCTTT. Amino acids: CAISAGGYAEAFF. The gene calls are TRBV10-3 and TRBJ1-1; perhaps TRBD1 as D (6 bases). The length of the CDR3 is 13 residues. V lost 4 bases and J lost 6, with 12 bases in between. Germline V CDR1 and CDR2: ENHRY, SYGVKD.

This clone has only one observation. The chain recombines TRBV5-8 with TRBJ1-2, with D hard to call. V was clipped by 7 bases and J by 4 bases, with 14 bases between them. Germline-derived CDR1 and CDR2 are SGHTS and YDEGEE. The CDR3 consists of 13 residues. In DNA, the CDR3 is TGTGCCAGCTTATACCGGTCCGGCTATGGCTACACCTTC. The encoded protein is CASLYRSGYGYTF.

This clone was observed a few times. The chain links TRBV18 to TRBJ1-6; no firm D call. Trimming took off 3 bases at V and 8 bases at J, with 14 bases between the two ends. The CDR3 is 15 residues long. CDR1 and CDR2 (germline): KGHSH, LQKENI. CDR3 protein: CASSPYVAEDSPLHF. The CDR3 bases are TGTGCCAGCTCACCCTACGTTGCCGAGGATTCACCCCTCCACTTT.

The rearrangement joins TRBV14 to TRBJ2-6; D gene unclear. The V and J ends lost 5 bases and 0 bases respectively, with 5 bases between them. The V gene's germline CDR1 is SGHDN and CDR2 FVKESK. The CDR3 consists of 14 residues. The CDR3, as DNA: TGTGCCAGCAGCTACAGCTCTGGGGCCAACGTCCTGACTTTC. Protein sequence: CASSYSSGANVLTF.

The chain recombines TRBV29-1 with TRBJ2-2; TRBD2 might be the D (6 bases). V lost 8 bases, J lost 7 bases, and 20 bases lay in between. The germline gives CDR1 SQVTM, CDR2 ANQGSEA. CDR3 length: 14 amino acids. This CDR3 reads CSSTRGRVGGELFF. The CDR3 DNA is TGCAGCTCCACGCGGGGCAGGGTGGGCGGGGAGCTGTTTTTT.

This chain links TRBV6-1 with TRBJ1-1; possibly TRBD1 for D (6 bases). V lost 11 bases to trimming and J lost 1 base, with 17 bases between them. CDR1 MNHNS and CDR2 SASEGT come from the germline V gene. The length of the CDR3 is 14 residues. Here the CDR3 reads CAGLVGGPNTEAFF. Written as DNA, the CDR3 is TGTGCCGGGTTAGTGGGGGGGCCGAACACTGAAGCTTTCTTT.

The rearrangement links TRBV5-6 to TRBJ1-1, with D possibly being TRBD1 (5 bases). V gave up 1 base and J gave up 8 bases, with 12 bases separating them. Germline V CDR1 and CDR2: SGHDT, YYEEEE. CDR3 length: 13 amino acids. CDR3 region: CASSLYGGGEAFF. CDR3 sequence (DNA): TGTGCCAGCAGCTTGTATGGGGGAGGGGAAGCTTTCTTT.

The chain has TRBV6-4 and TRBJ2-3, with TRBD2 matching 12 bases. CDR3 size: 15 residues. Germline V gene data show CDR1 as MRHNA and CDR2 as SNTAGT. V gave up 3 bases and J gave up 4 bases; unmatched junction bases: 2. CDR3 sequence reads: CASSELAGGSDTQYF. The CDR3 DNA follows: TGTGCCAGCAGTGAACTAGCGGGGGGTTCAGATACGCAGTATTTT.

This chain joins TRBV4-1 and TRBJ1-1; 7 positions agree with TRBD1. Germline CDR1 reads MGHRA; CDR2 reads YSYEKL. CDR3 length: 16 amino acids. With 3 bases clipped from V and 0 bases from J, the junction kept 7 bases outside the gene matches. In nucleotides, the CDR3 is TGCGCCAGCAGCCAGGCGGACAGGACCATGAACACTGAAGCTTTCTTT. Protein sequence: CASSQADRTMNTEAFF.

This chain links TRBV5-4 with TRBJ2-7, with D possibly TRBD2 on 6 matching bases. The CDR3 has 17 residues. V was shortened by 4 bases and J by 1 base, with 21 bases between the two germline ends. Germline V lookup: CDR1 SGHNT, CDR2 YYREEE (reference sequence). The CDR3 is CASSPMAGLTDSYEQYF. The CDR3 DNA reads TGTGCCAGCAGCCCCATGGCTGGACTAACTGATTCCTACGAGCAGTACTTC.

On this clone: The junction does not match germline at one end; this may be a read error. The CDR3 region is CASSAPGQGANEQYF. The CDR3 nucleotides read TGTGCCAGCTCAGCACCGGGACAGGGCGCCAACGAGCAGTACTTC. The chain carries TRBV18 and TRBJ2-7, with 9 bases lining up with TRBD1. Germline loops: CDR1 KGHSH, CDR2 LQKENI. The CDR3 runs to 15 residues.

V gene TRBV14 combines with J gene TRBJ2-1, with 7 nucleotides matching TRBD2. With 1 base clipped from V and 8 bases from J, the junction kept 11 bases outside the gene matches. Looked up from germline, CDR1 is SGHDN and CDR2 is FVKESK. The CDR3 sequence is 16 residues long. In nucleotides, the CDR3 is TGTGCCAGCAGCCAAGGGTCGGGAGGTGGATTTGATGAGCAGTTCTTC. Amino acids: CASSQGSGGGFDEQFF.

The chain combines TRBV2 with TRBJ2-1, with D unresolved. Looked up from germline, CDR1 is SNHLY and CDR2 is FYNNEI. V lost 7 bases and J 6 bases, leaving 16 bases between the germline ends. The CDR3 has 14 residues. The CDR3 reads CASTKPFLGNEQFF. The CDR3 DNA reads as TGTGCCAGCACCAAACCGTTCCTCGGCAATGAGCAGTTCTTC. Combining the CDR3 with reference TRBV2 and TRBJ2-1 gives the whole variable domain EPEVTQTPSHQVTQMGQEVILRCVPISNHLYFYWYRQILGQKVEFLVSFYNNEISEKSEIFDDQFSVERPDGSNFTLKIRSTKLEDSAMYFCASTKPFLGNEQFFGPGTRLTVL.

The V call is TRBV5-5, the J call TRBJ2-1; 8 positions match TRBD2. Germline assignment: CDR1 SGHKS and CDR2 YYEKEE (reference sequence). V trimming: 4 bases; J trimming: 9 bases; junction bases outside the gene matches: 12. The CDR3 is made up of 15 amino acids. This CDR3 is CASSALAVGTVEQFF. The CDR3 DNA reads TGTGCCAGCAGCGCACTAGCGGTCGGCACTGTTGAGCAGTTCTTC.

The V gene is TRBV27, the J gene TRBJ2-7; D possibly corresponds to TRBD1 (5 bases). Germline CDR1 is MNHEY and CDR2 is SMNVEV (reference sequence). The CDR3 sequence is 18 residues long. The ends were cut back, 8 bases at V and 0 bases at J, with 26 bases in the middle. CDR3 bases: TGTGCCAGCCGGGCTCCCCCCTTGGGGCAGGCTGTCTCCTACGAGCAGTACTTC. Translation gives CASRAPPLGQAVSYEQYF.